Given below is one T cell receptor beta chain in context. Its antigen is as yet unknown. TCRdb redid the calling of the 5' RACE reads with MiXCR, one entry per CDR3 protein. The repertoire holds under 950,000 distinct CDR3 sequences, roughly 20% seen once, with 19% in the top ten. This entry belongs to a study of CD8 T cells in ankylosing spondylitis. Study results and limitations: CD8+ disease-linked clones were present at relatively low frequencies in blood. Blood from ankylosing spondylitis patients appeared to carry a characteristic eight-variant TCR beta motif. The clones that were linked to disease were reported to be significantly enriched in matched synovial fluid samples from ankylosing spondylitis patients.

Germline lookup yields CDR1 MNHEY and CDR2 SVGAGI. The V segment lost 2 bases and the J segment 5 bases; nucleotides outside the gene matches: 5. This CDR3 region has 14 residues. The TCR comes from a male donor with ankylosing spondylitis. The chain has TRBV6-5 and TRBJ2-5; 7 bases align to TRBD1. The specimen was blood, either unsorted or a sorted T cell fraction (not recorded which). The CDR3 sequence: CASSYDRAQETQYF. The CDR3 nucleotides are TGTGCCAGCAGTTACGACAGGGCCCAGGAGACCCAGTACTTC.